Each of the 28 T cell receptor beta chains below was sequenced from the same sample in a study of OX40 agonist ivuxolimab in advanced cancers. Library creation used the immunoSEQ multiplex PCR assay. TCRdb took over this immuneACCESS table, retaining in-frame rearrangements with V and J assigned. Such tables are incomplete; in checked studies, under half of the missing clones stem from an unresolved V gene, and the remainder is unexplained. Here the sample has 25,000 to 35,000 clones; approximately 93% occur a single time. The ten largest clones take up roughly a tenth of the sample. Sequencing used CD4+ or CD8+ T cells sorted from blood, obtained in a trial of the OX40 agonist ivuxolimab. Every receptor here comes from an adult with an advanced solid tumor such as melanoma, head and neck, liver or kidney cancer.

The V call is TRBV7-9, the J call TRBJ2-1; D is perhaps TRBD1 (6 bases). Germline loops: CDR1 SEHNR, CDR2 FQNEAQ (reference sequence). This CDR3 has 16 amino acids. Trimming cost V 5 bases and J 5 bases, with 19 bases left between them. CDR3 DNA: TGTGCCAGCAGCCATACGGGTTCCGGGACACACAATGAGCAGTTCTTC. Translation gives CASSHTGSGTHNEQFF.

The rearrangement uses TRBV6-1 and TRBJ1-2, with D possibly TRBD1 on 6 matching bases. Between the trimmed V and J ends, which lost 8 bases and 4 bases, there was a span of 17 bases. The CDR3 runs 14 residues. The germline gives CDR1 MNHNS, CDR2 SASEGT. The CDR3 loop reads CASSRETGLYGYTF. The CDR3, as DNA: TGTGCCAGCTCCCGCGAGACAGGTCTCTATGGCTACACCTTC.

This sequence joins TRBV6-5 and TRBJ2-1; D uncertain. The CDR3 spans 15 residues. Trimming removed 2 bases from V and 2 bases from J, with 10 bases in between. Germline V lookup: CDR1 MNHEY, CDR2 SVGAGI. Here the CDR3 DNA reads TGTGCCAGCAGTTACCGGGTAGGACCCTACAATGAGCAGTTCTTC. It yields the protein CASSYRVGPYNEQFF.

This chain links TRBV7-3 with TRBJ2-1; no definite D call. The CDR3 is 12 residues long. Trimming took 5 bases from V and 5 from J, leaving 7 bases between them. Germline V gene lookup returns CDR1 SGHTA and CDR2 FQGTGA. The CDR3 sequence: CASSSLNNEQFF. The CDR3 DNA sequence: TGTGCCAGCAGCAGTCTGAACAATGAGCAGTTCTTC.

V is TRBV6-4 and J is TRBJ2-3; no clear D gene. Germline V gene data show CDR1 as MRHNA and CDR2 as SNTAGT. This CDR3 is built from 13 residues. Trimming left V 4 bases short and J 0 bases short, with 5 bases between. The CDR3 is CASSGSSTDTQYF. The CDR3 DNA reads as TGTGCCAGCAGTGGGTCTAGCACAGATACGCAGTATTTT.

Only a few counts were recorded for this clone. The rearrangement uses TRBV10-2 and TRBJ1-5; no clear D. Germline CDR1 is WSHSY and CDR2 is SAAADI. V lost 4 bases and J lost 4, with 11 bases in between. This CDR3 contains 14 residues. CDR3 DNA: TGCGCCAGCAGTGCCACGGGATCAAATCAGCCCCAGCATTTT. Amino acid sequence: CASSATGSNQPQHF.

The chain is built from TRBV4-1 and TRBJ2-2; D unclear. This CDR3 region has 14 residues. Trimming took off 0 bases at V and 6 bases at J, with 8 bases between the two ends. Germline V lookup: CDR1 MGHRA, CDR2 YSYEKL. The CDR3 loop reads CASSQDGRPGELFF. As DNA, the CDR3 is TGCGCCAGCAGCCAAGACGGGCGCCCCGGGGAGCTGTTTTTT.

The gene calls are TRBV19 and TRBJ1-1, with 8 bases matching TRBD1. V lost 6 bases, J lost 1 base, and 7 bases stayed unmatched. This CDR3 has 15 residues. CDR1 is LNHDA, CDR2 SQIVND, per germline (reference sequence). CDR3 nucleotides: TGTGCCAGTAGGATAATACAGGGGGGGAACACTGAAGCTTTCTTT. Amino acids: CASRIIQGGNTEAFF.

The chain recombines TRBV30 with TRBJ1-5; tentative D call: TRBD1 (5 bases). This CDR3 contains 13 residues. Germline CDR1 reads GTSNPN; CDR2 reads SVGIG (reference sequence). Trimming shortened V by 2 bases and J by 3 bases, and 8 bases separated the two germline ends. The CDR3 sequence: CAWSPGINQPQHF. In DNA form, the CDR3 reads TGTGCCTGGAGTCCAGGGATCAATCAGCCCCAGCATTTT.

The rearrangement links TRBV19 to TRBJ1-5; no definite D call. V was clipped by 2 bases and J by 4 bases, with 6 bases between them. This CDR3 is 13 amino acids long. Germline-derived CDR1 and CDR2 are LNHDA and SQIVND (reference sequence). The CDR3 DNA reads as TGTGCCAGTAGTATATATTTAAATCAGCCCCAGCATTTT. It encodes CASSIYLNQPQHF.

The rearrangement links TRBV10-3 to TRBJ1-2; TRBD1 might be the D (5 bases). The CDR3 loop spans 17 amino acids. CDR1 and CDR2 (germline): ENHRY, SYGVKD. The V and J ends lost 2 bases and 5 bases respectively, with 21 bases between them. The CDR3 region is CAISEIKGLSREYGYTF. The CDR3 coding sequence is TGTGCCATCAGTGAGATTAAGGGACTCTCCAGGGAATATGGCTACACCTTC.

The chain combines TRBV27 with TRBJ1-6; 10 bases are shared with TRBD1. Trimming removed 2 bases from V and 6 bases from J; junction bases left unmatched: 7. The CDR3 sequence is 17 residues long. Germline V lookup: CDR1 MNHEY, CDR2 SMNVEV (reference sequence). CDR3 nucleotides: TGTGCCAGCAGTTTAGGCCCCGGGACAGGGGCTAATTCACCCCTCCACTTT. Amino acids: CASSLGPGTGANSPLHF.

The V and J genes are TRBV30 and TRBJ1-5, with D possibly matching TRBD1 (5 bases). The germline CDR1 and CDR2 sequences are GTSNPN and SVGIG (reference sequence). Trimming took 1 base from V and 5 from J, leaving 18 bases between them. The CDR3 has 16 residues. The DNA of the CDR3 is TGTGCCTGGAGTGCGCTATTGGGACGGCCGGATCAGCCCCAGCATTTT. It encodes CAWSALLGRPDQPQHF.

This rearrangement joins TRBV4-1 to TRBJ1-3; D not resolved. Trimming cost V 0 bases and J 4 bases, with 7 bases left between them. This CDR3 is 14 amino acids long. In germline, CDR1 is MGHRA, CDR2 YSYEKL. DNA for the CDR3: TGCGCCAGCAGCCAAGATCGACGGGGAAACACCATATATTTT. It is translated as CASSQDRRGNTIYF.

The table lists this clone with a count of one. The chain is built from TRBV9 and TRBJ2-3; TRBD2 agrees at 7 bases. Germline V CDR1 and CDR2: SGDLS, YYNGEE. V gave up 3 bases and J gave up 2 bases; unmatched junction bases: 6. The CDR3 spans 15 residues. The CDR3 coding sequence is TGTGCCAGCAGCGGCGAGCGGGAAGTCACAGATACGCAGTATTTT. It encodes CASSGEREVTDTQYF.

The chain recombines TRBV10-3 with TRBJ1-2; the D is unclear. CDR1 and CDR2 (germline): ENHRY, SYGVKD. This CDR3 is built from 15 residues. Between the trimmed V and J ends, which lost 2 bases and 0 bases, there was a span of 10 bases. The CDR3 region has the DNA TGTGCCATCAGTGAGGGCTCACGGCCTAACTATGGCTACACCTTC. This translates into CAISEGSRPNYGYTF.

The rearrangement links TRBV7-8 to TRBJ1-3; D not resolved. This CDR3 comprises 16 residues. Germline loops: CDR1 SGHVS, CDR2 FQNEAQ. Trimming took 2 bases from V and 2 from J, leaving 13 bases between them. For the CDR3, the DNA is TGTGCCAGCAGCTTAATTCGGGAAACCACTGGAAACACCATATATTTT. Its protein is CASSLIRETTGNTIYF.

The chain recombines TRBV5-1 with TRBJ2-3, with D perhaps TRBD2 (5 bases). Trimming took 1 base from V and 1 from J, leaving 13 bases between them. The CDR3 has 16 residues. Germline V gives CDR1 SGHRS, CDR2 YFSETQ. CDR3 loop: CASSLSGGGGTDTQYF. CDR3 DNA: TGCGCCAGCAGCTTGAGTGGAGGCGGTGGCACAGATACGCAGTATTTT.

This sequence joins TRBV7-8 and TRBJ1-5; 8 positions agree with TRBD1. J gave up 4 bases and V 5 bases, and 7 bases lay outside the gene matches. CDR1 is SGHVS, CDR2 FQNEAQ, per germline. This CDR3 is built from 15 residues. CDR3 sequence (DNA): TGTGCCAGCAGCATGGACAGGGTCGGTAATCAGCCCCAGCATTTT. Translation: CASSMDRVGNQPQHF.

The chain is built from TRBV5-6 and TRBJ2-2; D is uncertain. This CDR3 is 15 amino acids long. Trimming removed 1 base at V and 0 bases at J, with 7 bases between. The germline CDR1 and CDR2 sequences are SGHDT and YYEEEE. The chain's CDR3 is CASSLMRSNTGELFF. The CDR3 DNA is TGTGCCAGCAGCTTGATGCGGTCGAACACCGGGGAGCTGTTTTTT.

The J gene is TRBJ2-2, the V gene TRBV10-1, with 9 bases fitting TRBD2. CDR3 length equals 18 residues. Germline V gene sequence: CDR1 WNHNN, CDR2 SYGVQD (reference sequence). Trimming at V came to 0 bases and at J to 4 bases, leaving 9 bases not matched to a gene. CDR3 nucleotides: TGCGCCAGCAGTGAGTCGAACGGCGGGGGGGAGGTCACCGGGGAGCTGTTTTTT. This gives the protein CASSESNGGGEVTGELFF.

V gene TRBV6-6 combines with J gene TRBJ2-7, with a weak D call TRBD1 (6 bases). The CDR3 is 11 residues long. V lost 2 bases to trimming and J lost 11 bases, with 10 bases between them. CDR1 and CDR2 (germline): MNHNY, SVGAGI (reference sequence). The CDR3 DNA is TGTGCCAGCAGTTACCCTGACAGGAAGTACTTC. This translates into CASSYPDRKYF.

This clone has only a few counts. The chain has TRBV14 and TRBJ2-7, with TRBD2 identical over 10 bases. The CDR3 contains 15 residues. From germline, CDR1 is SGHDN and CDR2 FVKESK. The V segment lost 3 bases and the J segment 3 bases; nucleotides outside the gene matches: 5. DNA of the CDR3: TGTGCCAGCAGCCAGGAACTAGCGGGACTCTACGAGCAGTACTTC. Translated: CASSQELAGLYEQYF.

CDR3 DNA sequence: TGTGCCAGCGCATACAGGGGGGACGAGCAGTACTTC. It is translated as CASAYRGDEQYF. This rearrangement joins TRBV5-6 to TRBJ2-7; 8 bases are a match to TRBD1. Per the germline V gene, CDR1 is SGHDT and CDR2 is YYEEEE. The CDR3 has 12 residues. The V gene end was trimmed by 7 bases and the J gene end by 5 bases; junction bases not matched to a gene: 5.

This chain connects TRBV18 to TRBJ2-7; D is possibly TRBD2 (6 bases). The germline V and J ends were trimmed by 0 bases and 6 bases, with 9 bases remaining between them. Per germline, CDR1 KGHSH and CDR2 LQKENI. This CDR3 is 13 amino acids long. CDR3 in DNA: TGTGCCAGCTCACCACCTTCTAGCGCCGAGCAGTACTTC. The encoded protein is CASSPPSSAEQYF.

The V call is TRBV19, the J call TRBJ1-1; D ambiguous. The CDR3 contains 13 residues. Germline-derived CDR1 and CDR2 are LNHDA and SQIVND (reference sequence). Deletions cut 3 bases from V and 3 bases from J, with 8 bases between. The CDR3 is CASSMMGYTEAFF. The CDR3 DNA reads TGTGCCAGTAGTATGATGGGTTACACTGAAGCTTTCTTT.

The table lists this clone with a count of one. This chain links TRBV11-3 with TRBJ2-2; D not resolved. The CDR3 loop spans 13 amino acids. Trimming left V 0 bases short and J 8 bases short, with 7 bases between. CDR1 SGHNT and CDR2 YENEEA come from the germline V gene. The CDR3 loop is CASSLDPGGELFF. The CDR3 DNA reads TGTGCCAGCAGCTTAGACCCCGGGGGGGAGCTGTTTTTT.

The rearrangement links TRBV13 to TRBJ1-1, with D unresolved. The V end lost 0 bases, the J end lost 8 bases, and 7 bases lay between the germline ends. Germline lookup yields CDR1 PRHDT and CDR2 FYEKMQ (reference sequence). The CDR3 loop spans 12 amino acids. This chain's CDR3 is CASSLGRPEAFF. DNA of the CDR3: TGTGCCAGCAGCTTAGGCCGCCCAGAAGCTTTCTTT.